This TCR beta chain is from a study of cytomegalovirus exposure and HLA in healthy donors. Study-level background: A prior analysis found about 120 million unique TCR beta sequences from roughly 180 million T cells.

General study findings and limits: A later analysis found common viral pathogens apparently linked to several of the most significant clusters. Listed as cytomegalovirus-associated were 150 or so TCR beta chains. While the bulk of TCR sequences proved rare, some public TCRs turned up in many donors.

This clone appeared a single time. Its target is not known. The PCR employed 60 Vbeta primers together with 13 Jbeta primers. Profiled with immunoSEQ multiplex PCR; TCRdb holds only in-frame clones, not every one. The table lists about 120,000 clones, roughly four fifths of them singletons. The clonotype originates from a man between 35 and 55 years old in good health and CMV-seronegative. Input material: PBMCs.

The DNA of the CDR3 is TGTGCCAGTAGCCGGACAGGGACTTACGAGCAGTACTTC. Protein sequence: CASSRTGTYEQYF. The chain couples TRBV19 to TRBJ2-7, with 8 bases aligning to TRBD1. The CDR3 consists of 13 residues. Trimming cost V 6 bases and J 4 bases; bases outside gene matches: 5. Per the germline V gene, CDR1 is LNHDA and CDR2 is SQIVND (reference sequence). Full variable domain (remainder filled in from reference TRBV19 and TRBJ2-7): DGGITQSPKYLFRKEGQNVTLSCEQNLNHDAMYWYRQDPGQGLRLIYYSQIVNDFQKGDIAEGYSVSREKKESFPLTVTSAQKNPTAFYLCASSRTGTYEQYFGPGTRLTVT.